Following are 21 T cell receptor beta chains from one sample sequenced in a study of T cells in Graves' hyperthyroidism and ophthalmopathy. Researchers amplified the TCR beta CDR3 regions from RNA transcripts. The HTBI primer set was used in a first-round RT-PCR of the TCR CDR3. MiXCR, run by TCRdb on the multiplex PCR reads, gives a single entry per CDR3 protein. The sample holds about 560,000 distinct CDR3 sequences, approximately 15% seen once. Sequencing input: blood. The receptors derive from a woman younger than 45 with Graves' hyperthyroidism.

This clonotype occurred once. The V gene is TRBV6-1, the J gene TRBJ2-7; possibly TRBD1 or TRBD2 for D (6 bases each). There are 14 residues in the CDR3. V lost 4 bases, J lost 7 bases, and 17 bases lay in between. Per germline, CDR1 MNHNS and CDR2 SASEGT. CDR3 residues: CASSAGDTAGEQYF. The CDR3 DNA reads as TGTGCCAGCAGTGCCGGGGACACCGCGGGAGAGCAGTACTTC.

The DNA of the CDR3 is TGTGCCAGCAGCGTGACCGGACAGCAACTAACCAGGGAGCTGTTTTTT. The encoded protein is CASSVTGQQLTRELFF. V and J are TRBV7-9 and TRBJ2-2; perhaps TRBD1 as D (6 bases). CDR1 and CDR2 (germline): SEHNR, FQNEAQ (reference sequence). CDR3 size: 16 residues. V was shortened by 5 bases and J by 9 bases, with 22 bases between the two germline ends.

This clonotype was observed a few times. The gene calls are TRBV6-5 and TRBJ2-7; 7 nucleotides align to TRBD1. Trimming removed 1 base from V and 4 bases from J; junction bases left unmatched: 10. This CDR3 region has 16 residues. Looked up from germline, CDR1 is MNHEY and CDR2 is SVGAGI. CDR3 amino acids: CASSYYEPGQQYEQYF. CDR3 bases: TGTGCCAGCAGTTACTACGAGCCGGGACAGCAATACGAGCAGTACTTC.

Of note for this clonotype: This may arise from a read error, as a much more abundant clone is one base away. The chain combines TRBV20-1 with TRBJ2-7, with TRBD2 matching 8 bases. The CDR3 extends over 13 amino acids. V lost 4 bases and J lost 1; bases outside the gene matches: 3. Germline V lookup: CDR1 DFQATT, CDR2 SNEGSKA (reference sequence). CDR3 loop: CSAISGVSYEQYF. The CDR3 region has the DNA TGCAGTGCTATTAGCGGGGTATCCTACGAGCAGTACTTC.

In its sample, this clonotype was seen many times. The V gene is TRBV27, the J gene TRBJ2-3; 8 positions match TRBD2. Germline V gives CDR1 MNHEY, CDR2 SMNVEV (reference sequence). This CDR3 has 15 amino acids. V was clipped by 6 bases and J by 6 bases; unmatched bases: 11. This CDR3 is CASSQAGEVADTQYF. The CDR3 DNA follows: TGTGCCAGCAGCCAAGCGGGAGAGGTTGCGGATACGCAGTATTTT.

This clonotype was detected only a few times. V is TRBV6-2 or TRBV6-3 and J is TRBJ2-2; TRBD2 matches 12 bases. Trimming took 2 bases from V and 6 from J; bases not matched to a gene: 4. The CDR3 is 16 residues long. In germline, CDR1 is MNHEY, CDR2 SVGEGT. CDR3 in amino acids: CASSYGASGRAGELFF. The CDR3 region has the DNA TGTGCCAGCAGTTACGGAGCTAGCGGGAGGGCCGGGGAGCTGTTTTTT.

The chain joins TRBV6-2 or TRBV6-3 to TRBJ2-2, with D uncertain. V was shortened by 0 bases and J by 1 base, with 3 bases between the two germline ends. The CDR3 consists of 14 residues. From germline, CDR1 is MNHEY and CDR2 SVGEGT. The CDR3 is CASSYSENTGELFF. The CDR3, as DNA: TGTGCCAGCAGTTACTCCGAGAACACCGGGGAGCTGTTTTTT.

This clonotype was seen many times. The chain recombines TRBV20-1 with TRBJ2-3, with a weak D call TRBD2 (5 bases). The CDR3 spans 12 residues. V was trimmed by 3 bases and J by 4 bases, leaving 8 bases between them. CDR1 and CDR2 (germline): DFQATT, SNEGSKA (reference sequence). DNA of the CDR3: TGCAGTGCTAGTGCAGCGGCAGATACGCAGTATTTT. Translation: CSASAAADTQYF.

In this sample, this clonotype turned up many times. This chain joins TRBV11-2 and TRBJ2-2; a weak D match, TRBD2 (5 bases). Per germline, CDR1 SGHAT and CDR2 FQNNGV. There are 15 residues in the CDR3. Trimming removed 2 bases from V and 6 bases from J, with 13 bases in between. CDR3 in DNA: TGTGCCAGCAGCTTATGGGGAGAGGGTGCCGGGGAGCTGTTTTTT. It is translated as CASSLWGEGAGELFF.

This clonotype was counted between two and nine times. The chain links TRBV5-1 to TRBJ2-3, with 7 bases that match TRBD2. This CDR3 is 18 amino acids long. Germline V gives CDR1 SGHRS, CDR2 YFSETQ. V lost 3 bases and J lost 2; bases outside the gene matches: 15. The chain's CDR3 is CASSSRSATSRVTDTQYF. CDR3 DNA sequence: TGCGCCAGCAGCTCCCGAAGTGCGACTAGCAGAGTCACAGATACGCAGTATTTT.

This clonotype was observed a few times. The genes are TRBV7-9 and TRBJ2-7, with D possibly matching TRBD2 (5 bases). CDR1 SEHNR and CDR2 FQNEAQ come from the germline V gene (reference sequence). The CDR3 contains 15 residues. V shed 5 bases and J shed 0 bases, with 14 bases lying between them. CDR3 sequence: CASSGLSESSYEQYF. DNA of the CDR3: TGTGCCAGCAGCGGCCTTAGCGAGAGCTCCTACGAGCAGTACTTC.

The chain couples TRBV19 to TRBJ1-3, with 8 bases that match TRBD1. This CDR3 contains 15 residues. V was clipped by 3 bases and J by 7 bases; unmatched bases: 8. Germline V lookup: CDR1 LNHDA, CDR2 SQIVND (reference sequence). The CDR3 is CASSIGQGARNTIYF. CDR3 nucleotides: TGTGCCAGTAGTATCGGCCAGGGGGCTCGGAACACCATATATTTT. Full variable domain (rest looked up from reference TRBV19 and TRBJ1-3): DGGITQSPKYLFRKEGQNVTLSCEQNLNHDAMYWYRQDPGQGLRLIYYSQIVNDFQKGDIAEGYSVSREKKESFPLTVTSAQKNPTAFYLCASSIGQGARNTIYFGEGSWLTVV.

There are many counts of this clonotype. The V and J genes are TRBV11-1 and TRBJ2-7, with D hard to call. In germline, CDR1 is SGHAT, CDR2 FQDESV (reference sequence). The V end was cut by 2 bases, the J end by 6 bases, with 17 bases between. The CDR3 contains 15 residues. The CDR3 sequence: CASSLSRSPPSEQYF. The DNA for the CDR3 is TGTGCCAGCAGCTTATCGCGGTCCCCGCCCTCCGAGCAGTACTTC.

The CDR3 protein is CASSLEGQGASFEQYF. The CDR3 bases are TGTGCCAGCAGCTTGGAGGGACAGGGGGCGTCGTTTGAGCAGTACTTC. The gene calls are TRBV5-4 and TRBJ2-7, with TRBD1 matching 12 bases. The germline V gene has CDR1 SGHNT and CDR2 YYREEE (reference sequence). The CDR3 has 16 amino acids. V lost 0 bases, J lost 7 bases, and 8 bases stayed unmatched.

This clonotype came up a few times. This may be a read error, as it is one base from a much larger clone. The chain couples TRBV3-1 to TRBJ2-7, with 10 nucleotides matching TRBD2. The CDR3 sequence is 15 residues long. After removal of 2 bases from V and 7 bases from J, the junction contained 8 bases not matched to a gene. From germline, CDR1 is LGHDT and CDR2 YNNKEL (reference sequence). CDR3 coding DNA: TGTGCCAGCAGCCAAATTCCTAGCGGGAGTACAGAGCAGTACTTC. Protein product: CASSQIPSGSTEQYF.

The V and J genes are TRBV29-1 and TRBJ2-7; the match to TRBD2 covers 12 bases. This CDR3 has 13 residues. Germline CDR1 reads SQVTM; CDR2 reads ANQGSEA. Germline trimming cut 6 bases from V and 6 bases from J; bases unmatched to any gene: 6. The CDR3 DNA reads as TGCAGCGTGCCTAGCGGGAGGGCCGTCGAGCAGTACTTC. It encodes CSVPSGRAVEQYF.

This clonotype was seen a few times. V and J are TRBV12-5 and TRBJ1-1; D is perhaps TRBD1 (6 bases). CDR1 and CDR2 from the germline V gene are LGHNT and FRNRAP. This CDR3 contains 17 residues. Trimming took 0 bases from V and 0 from J, leaving 14 bases between them. CDR3 nucleotide sequence: TGTGCTAGTGGTTTGGTACCTTGGGGGCCCTTGAACACTGAAGCTTTCTTT. Its translation: CASGLVPWGPLNTEAFF.

This clonotype has ten or more counts. The chain employs TRBV2 and TRBJ2-3; 7 bases map to TRBD1. This CDR3 region has 14 residues. Germline-derived CDR1 and CDR2 are SNHLY and FYNNEI. The ends lost 7 bases at V and 8 bases at J; junction bases unmatched: 12. This chain's CDR3 is CASTPGRTGGTQYF. The DNA for the CDR3 is TGTGCCAGCACCCCTGGTAGGACAGGCGGTACGCAGTATTTT.

Note on this clonotype: Sequence at one end of the junction differs from germline and may be a read error. The rearrangement joins TRBV24-1 to TRBJ2-3; perhaps TRBD1 as D (5 bases). There are 13 residues in the CDR3. Germline CDR1 and CDR2: KGHDR and SFDVKD. The DNA of the CDR3 is TGTGCCACCAGTGATGGCGTCACAGGTACGCAGTATTTT. It codes for CATSDGVTGTQYF.

There are many counts of this clonotype. This rearrangement joins TRBV30 to TRBJ2-1; no firm D call. Trimming removed 0 bases from V and 9 bases from J, with 12 bases in between. Germline CDR1 is GTSNPN and CDR2 is SVGIG (reference sequence). The CDR3 is 13 amino acids. Written as DNA, the CDR3 is TGTGCCTGGAGTGTCGGTAGCCAAGGTGAGCAGTTCTTC. Protein sequence: CAWSVGSQGEQFF.

The J gene is TRBJ1-2, the V gene TRBV15; D perhaps matches TRBD1 (5 bases). Germline V lookup: CDR1 LNHNV, CDR2 YYDKDF (reference sequence). The CDR3 contains 14 residues. Deletions cut 5 bases from V and 2 bases from J, with 12 bases between. The CDR3 nucleotides read TGTGCCACCAGCCCTCATGCAGGGAACTATGGCTACACCTTC. This gives the protein CATSPHAGNYGYTF. The variable domain in full, with the rest retrieved from reference TRBV15 and TRBJ1-2, is DAMVIQNPRYQVTQFGKPVTLSCSQTLNHNVMYWYQQKSSQAPKLLFHYYDKDFNNEADTPDNFQSRRPNTSFCFLDIRSPGLGDTAMYLCATSPHAGNYGYTFGSGTRLTVV.